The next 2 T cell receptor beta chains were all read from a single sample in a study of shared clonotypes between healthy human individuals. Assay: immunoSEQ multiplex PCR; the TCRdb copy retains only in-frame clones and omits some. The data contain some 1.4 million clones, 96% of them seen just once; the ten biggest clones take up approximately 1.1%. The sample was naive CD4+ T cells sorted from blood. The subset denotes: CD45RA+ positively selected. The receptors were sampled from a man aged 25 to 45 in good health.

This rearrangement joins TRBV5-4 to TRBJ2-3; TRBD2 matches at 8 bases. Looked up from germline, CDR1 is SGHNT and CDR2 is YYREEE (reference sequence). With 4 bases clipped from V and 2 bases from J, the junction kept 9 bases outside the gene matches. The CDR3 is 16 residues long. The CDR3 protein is CASSKGTSAITDTQYF. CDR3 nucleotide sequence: TGTGCCAGCAGCAAAGGGACTAGTGCCATCACAGATACGCAGTATTTT.

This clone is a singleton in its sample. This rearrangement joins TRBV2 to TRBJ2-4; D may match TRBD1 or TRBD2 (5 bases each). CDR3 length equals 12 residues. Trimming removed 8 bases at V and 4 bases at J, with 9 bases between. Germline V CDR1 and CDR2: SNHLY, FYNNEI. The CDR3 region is CASLRGKNIQYF. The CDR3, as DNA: TGTGCCAGCCTGAGGGGAAAAAACATTCAGTACTTC.